These 9 T cell receptor beta chains were sequenced from one sample in a study of shared clonotypes between healthy human individuals. Measured with immunoSEQ multiplex PCR; TCRdb has only the in-frame clones, and not every one. There are approximately 1.4 million clones in the sample; 98% occur only once, and about 0.42% lies in the top ten. Source material: naive CD4+ T cells sorted from blood. Subset noted: CD45RA+ positively selected. The receptors stem from a man aged 25-45 years in good health.

This clone was seen just once. The chain links TRBV19 to TRBJ2-5, with TRBD1 matching over 7 bases. The CDR3 sequence is 17 residues long. Germline V lookup: CDR1 LNHDA, CDR2 SQIVND (reference sequence). Germline trimming cut 3 bases from V and 0 bases from J; bases unmatched to any gene: 10. DNA of the CDR3: TGTGCCAGTAGTATTAGATCAGCCAGGGGGTACCAAGAGACCCAGTACTTC. It is translated as CASSIRSARGYQETQYF.

The V gene is TRBV7-9, the J gene TRBJ1-1, with D uncertain. The CDR3 has 14 amino acids. Germline V gives CDR1 SEHNR, CDR2 FQNEAQ (reference sequence). V lost 5 bases, J lost 1 base, and 11 bases lay in between. The CDR3 sequence is CASSPLFGNTEAFF. CDR3 in DNA: TGTGCCAGCAGCCCCCTATTCGGGAACACTGAAGCTTTCTTT.

The chain recombines TRBV19 with TRBJ2-3; 7 nucleotides match TRBD1. The V gene's germline CDR1 is LNHDA and CDR2 SQIVND (reference sequence). This CDR3 contains 14 residues. The J segment lost 2 bases and the V segment lost 6 bases, leaving 5 bases of the junction unmatched. CDR3 sequence (DNA): TGTGCCAGTAGCCGCGACAGGGCCACAGATACGCAGTATTTT. It is translated as CASSRDRATDTQYF.

The J gene is TRBJ1-5, the V gene TRBV28; 8 positions agree with TRBD1. Germline V gene data show CDR1 as MDHEN and CDR2 as SYDVKM. CDR3 length equals 13 residues. V lost 8 bases, J lost 7 bases, and 7 bases stayed unmatched. Written as DNA, the CDR3 is TGTGCCAGCTACACCGCAGGGGGCCAGCCCCAGCATTTT. This gives the protein CASYTAGGQPQHF. Using reference TRBV28 and TRBJ1-5 for the parts outside the CDR3, the full variable domain is DVKVTQSSRYLVKRTGEKVFLECVQDMDHENMFWYRQDPGLGLRLIYFSYDVKMKEKGDIPEGYSVSREKKERFSLILESASTNQTSMYLCASYTAGGQPQHFGDGTRLSIL.

This chain joins TRBV11-3 and TRBJ1-1; tentative D call: TRBD1 (5 bases). The CDR3 loop spans 15 amino acids. The germline gives CDR1 SGHNT, CDR2 YENEEA. Trimming stripped 1 base from V and 1 base from J, with 10 bases between. The CDR3 region is CASSLGGLKNTEAFF. CDR3 nucleotide sequence: TGTGCCAGCAGCTTAGGGGGACTAAAGAACACTGAAGCTTTCTTT.

V gene TRBV18 combines with J gene TRBJ1-2, with 9 bases identical to TRBD1. The germline gives CDR1 KGHSH, CDR2 LQKENI. With 4 bases clipped from V and 6 bases from J, the junction kept 9 bases outside the gene matches. The CDR3 covers 15 residues. In nucleotides, the CDR3 is TGTGCCAGCTCACAATTAGCGGGACAGGGTGATGGCTACACCTTC. Translating it yields CASSQLAGQGDGYTF.

The V gene is TRBV28, the J gene TRBJ2-7; perhaps D is TRBD1 or TRBD2 (6 bases each). The CDR3 is made up of 15 amino acids. Trimming pared 7 bases from V and 4 bases from J, leaving 20 bases between. Germline assignment: CDR1 MDHEN and CDR2 SYDVKM. The CDR3 sequence is CASTHRVRGLYEQYF. DNA for the CDR3: TGTGCCAGCACGCACCGGGTCCGGGGGCTGTACGAGCAGTACTTC.

This chain joins TRBV20-1 and TRBJ2-1, with a weak D call TRBD1 (6 bases). Germline-derived CDR1 and CDR2 are DFQATT and SNEGSKA (reference sequence). V shed 5 bases and J shed 13 bases, with 12 bases lying between them. CDR3 size: 10 residues. The CDR3 here is CSAESGTQFF. In nucleotides, the CDR3 is TGCAGTGCTGAGTCCGGGACACAGTTCTTC.

The chain carries TRBV2 and TRBJ2-3; TRBD1 is a possible D gene (5 bases). Germline V gene sequence: CDR1 SNHLY, CDR2 FYNNEI. V was clipped by 1 base and J by 2 bases, with 7 bases between them. The CDR3 runs to 14 residues. This chain's CDR3 is CASSEDRHTDTQYF. The CDR3 DNA follows: TGTGCCAGCAGTGAAGACAGGCACACAGATACGCAGTATTTT.